The 8 T cell receptor beta chains in this list originate from one sample, sequenced in a study of monozygotic twins with inflammatory bowel disease. Following a re-call of the 5' RACE reads, TCRdb has one entry per CDR3 protein and lacks DNA. Seen in this sample are roughly 100,000 distinct CDR3 sequences; the ten most common clones hold 1.9%. The sequencing sample was made of blood. Receptor source: a human donor with ulcerative colitis or Crohn's disease, or a healthy co-twin of an affected twin (not recorded which).

The chain recombines TRBV7-2 with TRBJ2-1; as DNA is missing, the TRBD2 call by TCRdb cannot be tested. This CDR3 spans 15 amino acids. CDR1 and CDR2 from the germline V gene are SGHTA and FQGNSA. CDR3: CASSLTSGGVNEQFF.

V is TRBV10-3 and J is TRBJ2-1; TCRdb reports TRBD2, a call that lacks DNA to check it against. CDR1 ENHRY and CDR2 SYGVKD come from the germline V gene. There are 16 residues in the CDR3. The CDR3 is CAISESPGLAGSEQFF.

The V gene is TRBV7-2, the J gene TRBJ2-6; TCRdb indicates TRBD1, and absent DNA this call remains unverified. This CDR3 comprises 16 residues. From germline, CDR1 is SGHTA and CDR2 FQGNSA. This CDR3 is CASSPDSSSGANVLTF.

The chain joins TRBV5-1 to TRBJ1-5. CDR3 length: 12 amino acids. Germline V gives CDR1 SGHRS, CDR2 YFSETQ. CDR3 sequence reads: CASSLESGPQHF.

The gene calls are TRBV7-9 and TRBJ2-5. The CDR3 runs to 14 residues. Germline loops: CDR1 SEHNR, CDR2 FQNEAQ (reference sequence). This CDR3 reads CASSLRQDQETQYF. Supplemented by reference TRBV7-9 and TRBJ2-5, the full variable domain reads DTGVSQNPRHKITKRGQNVTFRCDPISEHNRLYWYRQTLGQGPEFLTYFQNEAQLEKSRLLSDRFSAERPKGSFSTLEIQRTEQGDSAMYLCASSLRQDQETQYFGPGTRLLVL.

The V gene is TRBV11-2, the J gene TRBJ2-5; TCRdb indicates TRBD1, and absent DNA this call remains unverified. Germline CDR1 is SGHAT and CDR2 is FQNNGV. The CDR3 has 15 amino acids. The CDR3 sequence: CASTQGRRSQETQYF.

The J gene is TRBJ2-1, the V gene TRBV19; TCRdb reports TRBD2, a call that lacks DNA to check it against. This CDR3 is built from 15 residues. Germline V gene lookup returns CDR1 LNHDA and CDR2 SQIVND (reference sequence). The CDR3: CASSKLAGGYNEQFF. Filled out from reference TRBV19 and TRBJ2-1, the complete variable domain reads DGGITQSPKYLFRKEGQNVTLSCEQNLNHDAMYWYRQDPGQGLRLIYYSQIVNDFQKGDIAEGYSVSREKKESFPLTVTSAQKNPTAFYLCASSKLAGGYNEQFFGPGTRLTVL.

The chain uses TRBV30 and TRBJ1-1; the TCRdb call, TRBD1, lacks DNA for checking. Germline V lookup: CDR1 GTSNPN, CDR2 SVGIG (reference sequence). The CDR3 spans 13 residues. CDR3 in amino acids: CASPGHLNTEAFF.